This record concerns one T cell receptor (beta chain) sequence. The V end lost 6 bases, the J end lost 0 bases, and 14 bases lay between the germline ends. Germline loops: CDR1 MNHEY, CDR2 SMNVEV (reference sequence). The CDR3 spans 15 residues. The source of the sample is a study of T cell responses to AZD1222 COVID-19 vaccine. Method: immunoSEQ multiplex PCR; TCRdb's copy keeps in-frame clones and lacks some. The table includes about 94,000 clones, around nine tenths detected once. The source was peripheral blood, collected on day 0 of AZD1222 vaccination. The source is an adult in good health. V gene TRBV27 combines with J gene TRBJ1-2; D might be TRBD1 (6 bases). Here the CDR3 DNA reads TGTGCCAGCAGCCGAGGGGGTAGAGCTAACTATGGCTACACCTTC. Translating it yields CASSRGGRANYGYTF.